Listed here is a single T cell receptor beta chain. The target antigen is unknown. The sample belongs to a study of OX40 agonist ivuxolimab in advanced cancers. As for the study in general: Every 2 weeks, patients got intravenous ivuxolimab at one of six dose levels (0.01-10 mg/kg). Subjects had a mean age of roughly 60 years, with a range of 23 to 79; more than 75% were male. The study, taken as a whole, reports: Among T cells, CD8+ cells averaged more expanded clones than CD4+ cells.

The V gene's germline CDR1 is SGHTA and CDR2 FQGTGA. The CDR3 is 14 amino acids. Deletions cut 3 bases from V and 4 bases from J, with 12 bases between. Produced via immunoSEQ multiplex PCR; TCRdb's table is partial and in-frame only. The data hold 20,000 to 25,000 clones, with approximately 80% observed a single time. The genes are TRBV7-3 and TRBJ1-1; a possible D gene is TRBD1 (5 bases). Here the sequenced sample was CD4+ or CD8+ T cells sorted from blood, taken in a trial of the OX40 agonist ivuxolimab. The source of this sequence is an adult with an advanced solid tumor such as melanoma, head and neck, liver or kidney cancer. CDR3 in DNA: TGTGCCAGCAGCTTTAGGCAGGGCAGCACTGAAGCTTTCTTT. This encodes CASSFRQGSTEAFF.